This T cell receptor beta chain derives from a study of vaccination and CD4 T cells after COVID-19. Study at large: Each control was exposed to a CEFX pool, an HIV-1 Nef pool, or no peptide at all.

Treatment: approximately 11-day PBMC culture with coronavirus spike peptide pools or control peptides (ViraFEST assay). V was clipped by 3 bases and J by 2 bases; unmatched bases: 0. The CDR3 contains 15 residues. This clonotype was observed a handful of times. The target antigen is unknown. The study sequenced cultured CD4+ T cell DNA using the Oncomine TCR Beta short-read assay. MiXCR, run by TCRdb on the PCR reads, gives a single entry per CDR3 protein. The sample has a few thousand distinct CDR3 sequences, 70% to 80% seen once. The rearrangement uses TRBV12-3 or TRBV12-4 and TRBJ2-1; TRBD2 aligns across 11 bases. Source material: CD4+ T cells from blood, cultured in vitro. This sequence originates from a human donor who had recovered from COVID-19. The CDR3 DNA follows: TGTGCCAGCAGTTTGACTAGCGGGGCCTACAATGAGCAGTTCTTC. Its translation: CASSLTSGAYNEQFF.